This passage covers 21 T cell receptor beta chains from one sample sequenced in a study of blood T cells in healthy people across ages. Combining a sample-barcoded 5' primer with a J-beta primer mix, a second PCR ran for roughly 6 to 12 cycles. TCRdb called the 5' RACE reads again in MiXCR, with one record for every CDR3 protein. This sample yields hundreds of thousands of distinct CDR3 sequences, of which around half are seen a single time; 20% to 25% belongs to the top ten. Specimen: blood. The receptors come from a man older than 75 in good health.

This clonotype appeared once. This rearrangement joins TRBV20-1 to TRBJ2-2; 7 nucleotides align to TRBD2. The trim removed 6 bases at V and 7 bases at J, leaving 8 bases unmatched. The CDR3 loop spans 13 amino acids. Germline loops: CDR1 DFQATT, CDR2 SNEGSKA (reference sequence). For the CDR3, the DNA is TGCAGTGCCAGGAGAGGCGGGAGCGGGGAGCTGTTTTTT. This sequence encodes CSARRGGSGELFF.

The DNA for the CDR3 is TGTGCCAGCAGCCTTAGCGGGGGAGCACCTGTCGAGCAGTACTTC. Its translation: CASSLSGGAPVEQYF. The chain joins TRBV7-2 to TRBJ2-7; 9 nucleotides align to TRBD2. The CDR3 spans 15 residues. V was clipped by 5 bases and J by 6 bases; unmatched bases: 11. The V gene's germline CDR1 is SGHTA and CDR2 FQGNSA.

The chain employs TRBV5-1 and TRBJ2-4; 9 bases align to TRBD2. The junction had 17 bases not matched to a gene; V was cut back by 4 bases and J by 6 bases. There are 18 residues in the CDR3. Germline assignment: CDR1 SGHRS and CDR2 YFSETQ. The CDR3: CASSPEGGRAVRRNIQYF. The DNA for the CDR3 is TGCGCCAGCAGCCCCGAGGGCGGGAGGGCCGTTCGTAGAAACATTCAGTACTTC.

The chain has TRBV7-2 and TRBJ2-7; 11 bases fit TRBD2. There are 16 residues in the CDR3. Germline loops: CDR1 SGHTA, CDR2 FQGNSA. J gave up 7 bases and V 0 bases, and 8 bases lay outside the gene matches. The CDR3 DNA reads TGTGCCAGCAGCTTAGCGGGACTAGCGGTCTACAATGAGCAGTACTTC. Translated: CASSLAGLAVYNEQYF.

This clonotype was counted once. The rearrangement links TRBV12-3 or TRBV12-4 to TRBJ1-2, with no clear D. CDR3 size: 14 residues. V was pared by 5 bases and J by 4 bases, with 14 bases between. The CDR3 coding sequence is TGTGCCAGCAGTCCGACCCTAAACAGCTATGGCTACACCTTC. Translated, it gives CASSPTLNSYGYTF.

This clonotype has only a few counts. In nucleotides, the CDR3 is TGTGCCAGCAGCTTAGGGATTAGCGGAAACTTAATGGGCGAGCAGTACTTC. Amino acids: CASSLGISGNLMGEQYF. V is TRBV7-2 and J is TRBJ2-7; maybe TRBD2 (6 bases). This CDR3 is built from 17 residues. V was clipped by 1 base and J by 6 bases, with 22 bases between them. Germline loops: CDR1 SGHTA, CDR2 FQGNSA.

DNA of the CDR3: TGCGCCAGCAGCCAAGGGGGGAACAGGGGCAAAAACATTCAGTACTTC. This encodes CASSQGGNRGKNIQYF. V gene TRBV4-1 combines with J gene TRBJ2-4; 7 nucleotides line up with TRBD1. This CDR3 is built from 16 residues. Trimming removed 1 base from V and 3 bases from J; junction bases left unmatched: 6. Germline CDR1 MGHRA, CDR2 YSYEKL.

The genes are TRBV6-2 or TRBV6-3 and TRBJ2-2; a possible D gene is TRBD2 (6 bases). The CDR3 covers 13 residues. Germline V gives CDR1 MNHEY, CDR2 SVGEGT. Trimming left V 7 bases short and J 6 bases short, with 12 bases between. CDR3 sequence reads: CASTFGGPGELFF. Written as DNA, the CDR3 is TGTGCCAGCACCTTCGGGGGTCCCGGGGAGCTGTTTTTT.

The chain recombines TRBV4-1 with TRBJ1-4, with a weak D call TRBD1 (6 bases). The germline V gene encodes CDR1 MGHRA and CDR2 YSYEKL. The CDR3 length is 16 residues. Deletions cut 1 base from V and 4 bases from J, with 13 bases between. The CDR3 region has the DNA TGCGCCAGCAGCCAAGTGTCGACAGGAGTTAATGAAAAACTGTTTTTT. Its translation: CASSQVSTGVNEKLFF.

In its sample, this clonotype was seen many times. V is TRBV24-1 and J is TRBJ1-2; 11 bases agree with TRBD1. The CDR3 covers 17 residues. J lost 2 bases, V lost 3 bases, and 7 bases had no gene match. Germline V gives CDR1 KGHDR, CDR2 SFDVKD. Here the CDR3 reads CATSDRGQGEKNYGYTF. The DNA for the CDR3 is TGTGCCACCAGTGATAGGGGACAGGGGGAGAAGAACTATGGCTACACCTTC.

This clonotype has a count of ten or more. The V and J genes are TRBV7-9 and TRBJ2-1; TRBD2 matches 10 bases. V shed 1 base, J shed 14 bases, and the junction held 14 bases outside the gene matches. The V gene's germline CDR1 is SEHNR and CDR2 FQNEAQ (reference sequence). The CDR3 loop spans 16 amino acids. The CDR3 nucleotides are TGTGCCAGCAGCTTAGTTCGGCTAGCGGGAGCCCAGTTTAAGTTCTTC. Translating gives CASSLVRLAGAQFKFF.

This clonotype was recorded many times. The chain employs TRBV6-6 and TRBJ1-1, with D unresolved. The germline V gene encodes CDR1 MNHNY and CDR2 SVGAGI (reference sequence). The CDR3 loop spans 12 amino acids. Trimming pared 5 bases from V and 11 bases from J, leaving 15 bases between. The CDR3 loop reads CASSLWGEVAFF. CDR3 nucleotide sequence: TGTGCCAGCAGTCTCTGGGGAGAAGTGGCTTTCTTT.

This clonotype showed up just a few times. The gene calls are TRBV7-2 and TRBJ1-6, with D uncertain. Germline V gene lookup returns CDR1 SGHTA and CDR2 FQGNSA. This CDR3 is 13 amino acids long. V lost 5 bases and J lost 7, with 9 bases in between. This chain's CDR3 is CASSRSGNSPLHF. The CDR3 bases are TGTGCCAGCAGCCGAAGTGGAAATTCACCCCTCCACTTT.

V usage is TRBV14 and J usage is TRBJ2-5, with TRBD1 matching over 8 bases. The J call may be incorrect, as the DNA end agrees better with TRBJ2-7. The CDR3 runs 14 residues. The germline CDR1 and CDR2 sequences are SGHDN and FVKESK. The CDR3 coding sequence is TGTGCCAGCAGCCTAGGACAGGGCCGAAACGAGCAGTACTTC. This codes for CASSLGQGRNEQYF.

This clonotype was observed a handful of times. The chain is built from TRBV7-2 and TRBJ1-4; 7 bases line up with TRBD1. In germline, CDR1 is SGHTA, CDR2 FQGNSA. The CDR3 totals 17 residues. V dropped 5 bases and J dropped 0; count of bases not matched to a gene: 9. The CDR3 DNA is TGTGCCAGCAGCAGGGACAGCCCAAGTGCAACTAATGAAAAACTGTTTTTT. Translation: CASSRDSPSATNEKLFF.

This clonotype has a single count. The CDR3: CASSPSWGRTNEKLFF. The CDR3 nucleotides read TGTGCCAGCAGTCCCTCGTGGGGGCGGACTAATGAAAAACTGTTTTTT. The rearrangement links TRBV27 to TRBJ1-4; weak D call: TRBD1 (6 bases). CDR1 and CDR2 (germline): MNHEY, SMNVEV (reference sequence). The V end was cut by 5 bases, the J end by 2 bases, with 15 bases between. CDR3 length: 16 residues.

The CDR3 bases are TGTGCCAGCAGGGGGGACAGGGCTTTTACTGAGACCCAGTACTTC. It codes for CASRGDRAFTETQYF. This chain connects TRBV27 to TRBJ2-5; the match to TRBD1 covers 9 bases. The V gene end was trimmed by 6 bases and the J gene end by 5 bases; junction bases not matched to a gene: 10. The CDR3 has 15 amino acids. Germline CDR1 reads MNHEY; CDR2 reads SMNVEV (reference sequence).

The chain's CDR3 is CASSLEGSRDNEQFF. The CDR3 DNA is TGCGCCAGCAGCCTGGAGGGTAGCCGAGACAATGAGCAGTTCTTC. The chain is built from TRBV5-1 and TRBJ2-1, with a tentative D call TRBD2 (6 bases). This CDR3 has 15 amino acids. V lost 4 bases and J 5 bases, leaving 16 bases between the germline ends. The V gene's germline CDR1 is SGHRS and CDR2 YFSETQ.

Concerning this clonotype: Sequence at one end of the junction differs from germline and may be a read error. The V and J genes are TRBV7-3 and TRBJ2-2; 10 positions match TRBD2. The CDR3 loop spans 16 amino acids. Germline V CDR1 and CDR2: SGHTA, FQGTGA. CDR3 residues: CANSVLAGGISGELFF. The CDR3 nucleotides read TGTGCCAACAGCGTCTTAGCGGGAGGAATATCCGGGGAGCTGTTTTTT.

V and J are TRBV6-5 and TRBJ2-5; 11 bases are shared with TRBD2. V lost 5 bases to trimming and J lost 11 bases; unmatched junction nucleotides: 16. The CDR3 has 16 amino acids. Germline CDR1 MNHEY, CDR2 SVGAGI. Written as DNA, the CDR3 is TGTGCCAGCAGTACGGTTAGCGGGGGGGCCGGCAATGAGCAGTACTTC. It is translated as CASSTVSGGAGNEQYF.

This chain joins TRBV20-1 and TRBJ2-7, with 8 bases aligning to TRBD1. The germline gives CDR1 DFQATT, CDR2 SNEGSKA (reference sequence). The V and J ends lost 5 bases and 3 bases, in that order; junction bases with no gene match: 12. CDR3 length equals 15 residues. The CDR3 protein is CSALQTGEAYYEQYF. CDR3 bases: TGCAGTGCTTTACAGACAGGGGAGGCCTACTACGAGCAGTACTTC.